These 22 T cell receptor beta chains originate from one sample sequenced in a study of response to subunit inactivated influenza vaccine (dated by TCRdb to the late 2010s). The library was prepared using RT-PCR. Data came from an Illumina HiSeq 2500. The public reads were reanalyzed by TCRdb: fastp trimming at Q25, MiXCR alignment, in-frame beta chains only. Every distinct CDR3 protein forms one entry, paired with its most common genes and DNA. Within this sample are approximately 480,000 distinct CDR3 sequences, with 9.5% to 13% of them counted one time only. The top ten clones comprise over 9.5% of the sample. Interpreted using the paper, the time point label stands for: around 42 days after influenza vaccine administration. Sequences were derived from PBMCs from blood, sampled about 40 days after vaccination. These receptors all stem from a man aged 45-60 years who received an inactivated influenza vaccine. Donor details come from another sample of the same person, matched by shared clones.

The rearrangement uses TRBV19 and TRBJ1-1; 9 bases are shared with TRBD1. CDR1 and CDR2 from the germline V gene are LNHDA and SQIVND (reference sequence). The CDR3 loop spans 14 amino acids. With V trimmed by 5 bases and J by 1 base, 2 bases remained unmatched. The CDR3 spells CASSGTGTNTEAFF. Here the CDR3 DNA reads TGTGCCAGTAGTGGGACAGGGACGAACACTGAAGCTTTCTTT.

The table lists this clonotype with a few counts. This chain joins TRBV5-1 and TRBJ2-1; tentative D call: TRBD1 (5 bases). CDR1 is SGHRS, CDR2 YFSETQ, per germline. The CDR3 totals 16 residues. Deletions cut 3 bases from V and 0 bases from J, with 13 bases between. The CDR3 is CASSSTGSSSYNEQFF. The CDR3 nucleotides are TGCGCCAGCAGCTCCACAGGTTCAAGCTCCTACAATGAGCAGTTCTTC.

This clonotype was detected many times. The chain carries TRBV9 and TRBJ2-3; a possible D gene is TRBD1 (6 bases). The CDR3 runs 13 residues. Germline assignment: CDR1 SGDLS and CDR2 YYNGEE. V dropped 0 bases and J dropped 7 bases, with 9 bases sitting between them. The CDR3 here is CASSVGGQHTQYF. CDR3 nucleotides: TGTGCCAGCAGCGTAGGGGGACAACATACGCAGTATTTT.

There are a few counts of this clonotype. This chain joins TRBV12-3 or TRBV12-4 and TRBJ2-6, with D tentatively TRBD1 (5 bases). The V end was cut by 6 bases, the J end by 1 base, with 10 bases between. The CDR3 loop spans 15 amino acids. The CDR3: CASRSGWSGANVLTF. The CDR3 DNA reads TGTGCCAGCAGATCAGGGTGGTCTGGGGCCAACGTCCTGACTTTC.

The CDR3 DNA reads as TGCGCCAGCAGTGAGGCGGGGGGTACCCTATGGGCCCAGTACTTC. This encodes CASSEAGGTLWAQYF. The chain is built from TRBV10-2 and TRBJ2-5; 8 bases line up with TRBD2. CDR3 length: 15 residues. The germline gives CDR1 WSHSY, CDR2 SAAADI. Trimming cost V 2 bases and J 9 bases; bases outside gene matches: 11.

Relative to its sample, this clonotype is large. In nucleotides, the CDR3 is TGTGCCAGCAGCCATTATCCCCCGGGGGAGACCCAGTACTTC. As protein: CASSHYPPGETQYF. The J gene is TRBJ2-5, the V gene TRBV7-8, with D possibly TRBD2 on 5 matching bases. Trimming removed 5 bases from V and 5 bases from J, with 15 bases in between. The CDR3 runs 14 residues. CDR1 and CDR2 from the germline V gene are SGHVS and FQNEAQ.

This clonotype was seen a handful of times. For the CDR3, the DNA is TGCAGTGCGGAATTAAATGGGGCCAACGTCCTGACTTTC. Its protein product is CSAELNGANVLTF. The chain couples TRBV20-1 to TRBJ2-6, with D uncertain. This CDR3 is built from 13 residues. Germline lookup yields CDR1 DFQATT and CDR2 SNEGSKA (reference sequence). Trimming took off 6 bases at V and 3 bases at J, with 9 bases between the two ends.

The J gene is TRBJ2-1, the V gene TRBV28; 10 bases match TRBD2. The CDR3 runs 17 residues. With V trimmed by 6 bases and J by 9 bases, 17 bases remained unmatched. Germline lookup yields CDR1 MDHEN and CDR2 SYDVKM. CDR3 residues: CASRPRLSGRNLSEQFF. Here the CDR3 DNA reads TGTGCCAGCAGACCTCGGCTTAGCGGGAGGAATTTGAGTGAGCAGTTCTTC. The entire variable domain, with the rest obtained from reference TRBV28 and TRBJ2-1, is as follows: DVKVTQSSRYLVKRTGEKVFLECVQDMDHENMFWYRQDPGLGLRLIYFSYDVKMKEKGDIPEGYSVSREKKERFSLILESASTNQTSMYLCASRPRLSGRNLSEQFFGPGTRLTVL.

This clonotype showed up many times. V is TRBV10-3 and J is TRBJ2-3; D not resolved. Germline V gene lookup returns CDR1 ENHRY and CDR2 SYGVKD. Trimming removed 3 bases from V and 2 bases from J, with 15 bases in between. This CDR3 comprises 16 residues. This CDR3 reads CAISDNIGSSTDTQYF. The CDR3 DNA sequence: TGTGCCATCAGTGATAATATTGGTAGCTCCACAGATACGCAGTATTTT.

J is TRBJ2-7 and V is TRBV9; 9 positions agree with TRBD1. V shed 3 bases and J 6 bases; nucleotides not matched to a gene: 10. Per the germline V gene, CDR1 is SGDLS and CDR2 is YYNGEE. This CDR3 has 15 residues. CDR3 bases: TGTGCCAGCAGCGCCCGACAGGGGGTCGGAGGCGAGCAGTACTTC. Its translation: CASSARQGVGGEQYF.

There are a few counts of this clonotype. The chain has TRBV12-3 or TRBV12-4 and TRBJ2-4; weak D call: TRBD1 (6 bases). This CDR3 has 15 amino acids. The germline V and J ends were trimmed by 3 bases and 4 bases, with 13 bases remaining between them. CDR3 sequence: CASSLESGQKNIQYF. CDR3 nucleotides: TGTGCCAGCAGTTTGGAGAGCGGACAGAAAAACATTCAGTACTTC.

A note on this clonotype: The junction departs from the called germline gene at one end, perhaps through a read error. V usage is TRBV20-1 and J usage is TRBJ2-2; 9 bases match TRBD1. Germline V CDR1 and CDR2: DFQATT, SNEGSKA (reference sequence). The CDR3 has 17 amino acids. In DNA form, the CDR3 reads TGCTGTGCTAGAGATTGGGGACAGGGATGGAACACCGGGGAGCTGTTTTTT. Amino acids: CCARDWGQGWNTGELFF.

This clonotype was seen a few times. V usage is TRBV12-3 or TRBV12-4 and J usage is TRBJ2-5; D may be TRBD1 (5 bases). V was trimmed by 4 bases and J by 4 bases, leaving 16 bases between them. This CDR3 is 15 amino acids long. CDR3 in DNA: TGTGCCAGCAGTTCCGACAGTGCAAGGGGAGAGACCCAGTACTTC. This gives the protein CASSSDSARGETQYF.

This clonotype came up many times. The rearrangement joins TRBV5-1 to TRBJ1-6; D is perhaps TRBD1 (6 bases). This CDR3 has 18 residues. CDR1 and CDR2 (germline): SGHRS, YFSETQ. V was pared by 0 bases and J by 4 bases, with 17 bases between. The CDR3 bases are TGCGCCAGCAGCTTGGGGTTCGGCAGGACAGAATATAATTCACCCCTCCACTTT. This gives the protein CASSLGFGRTEYNSPLHF.

V usage is TRBV3-1 and J usage is TRBJ2-1; 7 bases map to TRBD2. The germline CDR1 and CDR2 sequences are LGHDT and YNNKEL (reference sequence). Unmatched junction bases numbered 9, after V lost 6 bases and J lost 7 bases. The CDR3 loop spans 14 amino acids. The CDR3 loop is CASSPGLKRNEQFF. The CDR3, as DNA: TGTGCCAGCAGTCCGGGACTAAAGAGGAATGAGCAGTTCTTC.

The chain joins TRBV20-1 to TRBJ2-2, with 7 nucleotides matching TRBD1. The ends lost 6 bases at V and 0 bases at J; junction bases unmatched: 4. There are 14 residues in the CDR3. Germline V gene data show CDR1 as DFQATT and CDR2 as SNEGSKA (reference sequence). The CDR3 loop reads CSAGQGANTGELFF. CDR3 in DNA: TGCAGTGCCGGGCAGGGGGCGAACACCGGGGAGCTGTTTTTT.

This clonotype occurred many times. V is TRBV5-1 and J is TRBJ2-7, with 7 bases aligning to TRBD1. J gave up 2 bases and V 1 base, and 15 bases lay outside the gene matches. Germline CDR1 and CDR2: SGHRS and YFSETQ. This CDR3 spans 18 amino acids. CDR3 region: CASSLSMRLTGNTYEQYF. The DNA of the CDR3 is TGCGCCAGCAGCTTGTCTATGCGTCTGACAGGGAACACCTACGAGCAGTACTTC.

This clonotype was counted between two and nine times. J is TRBJ1-3 and V is TRBV5-5; possible D gene TRBD1, 6 bases. CDR1 is SGHKS and CDR2 is YYEKEE in the germline V gene (reference sequence). The CDR3 contains 15 residues. V was shortened by 3 bases and J by 0 bases, with 10 bases between the two germline ends. The CDR3 DNA is TGTGCCAGCAGCTGGACAGTGGACTCTGGAAACACCATATATTTT. Translated: CASSWTVDSGNTIYF.

This clonotype was detected a few times. This chain joins TRBV4-3 and TRBJ2-7; D call uncertain. CDR3 length: 17 amino acids. Trimming stripped 0 bases from V and 0 bases from J, with 15 bases between. Germline assignment: CDR1 LGHNA and CDR2 YSLEER. The CDR3 sequence is CASSQDLAGRLSYEQYF. The CDR3, as DNA: TGCGCCAGCAGCCAAGATCTGGCAGGCCGACTCTCCTACGAGCAGTACTTC.

The chain joins TRBV19 to TRBJ2-7; a possible D gene is TRBD2 (5 bases). The V gene's germline CDR1 is LNHDA and CDR2 SQIVND (reference sequence). V lost 5 bases and J 3 bases, leaving 17 bases between the germline ends. This CDR3 has 15 amino acids. CDR3: CASSLLGGSYYEQYF. The CDR3 DNA sequence: TGTGCCAGTAGTCTCCTGGGCGGGTCTTACTACGAGCAGTACTTC.

J is TRBJ1-2 and V is TRBV6-6, with unresolved D. CDR1 MNHNY and CDR2 SVGAGI come from the germline V gene (reference sequence). This CDR3 spans 13 amino acids. V shed 4 bases and J shed 11 bases, with 17 bases lying between them. Here the CDR3 reads CASSSSGIEGYTF. The CDR3 DNA reads as TGTGCCAGCAGTTCCTCCGGGATCGAAGGGTACACCTTC.

V usage is TRBV12-3 or TRBV12-4 and J usage is TRBJ2-3; D possibly matches TRBD1 or TRBD2 (5 bases each). The CDR3 has 15 residues. V was trimmed by 3 bases and J by 2 bases, leaving 12 bases between them. CDR3: CASSLWGTLTDTQYF. Written as DNA, the CDR3 is TGTGCCAGCAGTTTGTGGGGGACCCTCACAGATACGCAGTATTTT.